This TCR beta chain was sequenced for a study of spatial heterogeneity in lung cancer (dated by TCRdb to about 2019). In the study overall: Beta-chain transcripts were consistently detected in greater numbers than alpha-chain transcripts, which likely reflects a higher abundance of beta-chain transcripts. Both alpha and beta chains were TCR-sequenced in samples taken at surgery, namely 220 tumor regions, fewer than 85 matched nontumor lung samples and about 58 PBMC samples. In tumor regions, TCR transcript counts showed a strong correlation with a T cell transcriptional module score derived from matched bulk RNA-seq. TCR alpha and beta repertoires were quantitatively compared across multiple tumor regions, matched nontumor lung and blood in non-small cell lung cancer. In the raw uncorrected reads, each unique combination of TCR and UMI appeared on average more than ten times. TCR repertoire features were related to nonsynonymous mutation counts determined by whole-exome sequencing of tumor tissue.

The time point label corresponds to: sample taken at primary tumor resection. Samples were obtained from about 75 patients with early-stage, untreated non-small cell lung cancer from the lung TRACERx cohort. Whole RNA extracted from tumor and nontumor lung tissue, or from cryopreserved PBMC samples, was used for TCR sequencing without cell sorting. Only patients for whom sufficient RNA was available from at least two tumor regions were selected for TCR sequencing. Tumor and adjacent nontumor lung specimens were reviewed by a lung pathologist before selection. With respect to this clonotype: The specificity of this receptor is unknown. Per-base qualities were not stored, and no clone one base away is much larger. Because this beta chain is a stray read in a library intended to capture alpha chains, its abundance should not be given much weight.

What the authors observed across the whole study: The tumor nonsynonymous mutation count correlated with the number of expanded intratumoral alpha and beta TCRs. Confirming at a functional level the hypothesis that regional TCRs recognize regional mutations was considered to require additional single-cell paired TCR alpha and beta sequencing. TCR-seq was estimated to cover only approximately 7% of tumor T cells for alpha chains and about 13% for beta chains. The count of ubiquitous expanded TCRs correlated with the count of ubiquitous nonsynonymous mutations, and the count of regional expanded TCRs correlated with the count of regional nonsynonymous mutations.

The library was produced with 5' RACE. The instrument was a NextSeq 500. To allow correction of PCR and sequencing errors, the TCR library protocol tagged every TCR cDNA molecule with a unique molecular identifier. The authors' analysis ran thus. TCR identification, UMI-based error correction and CDR3 extraction were all carried out with Decombinator tools. TCRs above a frequency of 2 per 1,000, corresponding to the top 1% of the tumor frequency distribution, were defined as expanded. Expanded tumor TCRs statistically deemed absent (corrected P<0.05) from at least one tumor region were classed as regional, and all other expanded tumor TCRs were classed as ubiquitous. Each repertoire was subsampled 100 times to 5,000 TCRs, after which Renyi diversity was computed with the R vegan package. CDR3 similarity networks were constructed using string-kernel similarity of amino acid triplets, with links drawn between CDR3s whose pairwise similarity was above 0.82. The public sequencing data were trimmed at Q25 with fastp and processed into clonotypes with MiXCR by TCRdb, which kept only in-frame beta chains. Here each entry gathers all rows of one CDR3 protein and keeps the most common genes and DNA. TCRdb, not the authors, supplied the V and J calls. The sample yields approximately 2,200 distinct CDR3 sequences; around a quarter were counted once. Over 9.5% of the sample lies in the top ten.

Trimming costs V 5 bases and J 7 bases, and their ends lie 11 bases apart. The germline V gene yields SGHTA for CDR1 and FQGNSA for CDR2. CDR3 length: 12 amino acids, cysteine to phenylalanine. The DNA shown is the 36-base CDR3, in frame from base 1. The sequence was collected from a male donor with early-stage non-small cell lung cancer. The chain is assembled from TRBV7-2 and TRBJ2-5; a confident D gene designation cannot be given. The sequencing here drew on lung tumor tissue, taken at surgery. The CDR3: CASSPEDGTQYF. In nucleotide form, the sequence is TGTGCCAGCAGCCCAGAGGACGGGACCCAGTACTTC.